These 13 T cell receptor beta chains came from one sample sequenced in a study of glioma-infiltrating T cells after dendritic cell vaccination. Sequencing used immunoSEQ multiplex PCR; TCRdb keeps in-frame clones, though not all of them. Seen here are 65,000 or so clones, more than 75% observed once, and the top ten hold under 14%. Time point defined: after dendritic cell vaccination, including at tumor progression/relapse. This specimen consisted of blood, obtained after dendritic cell vaccination. The receptors derive from a human donor with glioblastoma.

The genes are TRBV30 and TRBJ2-3, with D possibly TRBD2 on 5 matching bases. Looked up from germline, CDR1 is GTSNPN and CDR2 is SVGIG (reference sequence). This CDR3 spans 16 amino acids. Trimming shortened V by 0 bases and J by 0 bases, and 13 bases separated the two germline ends. The CDR3 nucleotides are TGTGCCTGGAGTGTACCCCAAAAGCGGAGCACAGATACGCAGTATTTT. Translated: CAWSVPQKRSTDTQYF.

The rearrangement joins TRBV30 to TRBJ1-4; possibly TRBD1 for D (5 bases). The CDR3 is made up of 14 amino acids. V was clipped by 0 bases and J by 7 bases, with 12 bases between them. CDR1 is GTSNPN, CDR2 SVGIG, per germline (reference sequence). This CDR3 is CAWSVGTGREKLFF. The CDR3 bases are TGTGCCTGGAGTGTAGGTACAGGTCGTGAAAAACTGTTTTTT.

This chain links TRBV5-4 with TRBJ2-7; possibly TRBD1 for D (6 bases). CDR3 length equals 13 residues. V lost 4 bases and J 6 bases, leaving 14 bases between the germline ends. Germline CDR1 is SGHNT and CDR2 is YYREEE (reference sequence). The CDR3 sequence: CASSSQGSSEQYF. CDR3 nucleotide sequence: TGTGCCAGCAGCAGCCAGGGGTCTAGCGAGCAGTACTTC.

The V gene is TRBV4-1, the J gene TRBJ2-7; D perhaps matches TRBD1 (6 bases). Germline CDR1 reads MGHRA; CDR2 reads YSYEKL. V lost 3 bases and J 4 bases, leaving 19 bases between the germline ends. CDR3 size: 16 residues. This CDR3 reads CASSQEHRAYPYEQYF. For the CDR3, the DNA is TGCGCCAGCAGCCAGGAACACAGGGCGTATCCTTACGAGCAGTACTTC.

This chain links TRBV6-5 with TRBJ1-5, with D perhaps TRBD1 (6 bases). Germline CDR1 and CDR2: MNHEY and SVGAGI. CDR3 size: 15 residues. The germline V and J ends were trimmed by 5 bases and 4 bases, with 15 bases remaining between them. CDR3 nucleotides: TGTGCCAGCAGTCGGGCGGGGGGCGCGAATCAGCCCCAGCATTTT. It specifies CASSRAGGANQPQHF.

J is TRBJ1-2 and V is TRBV10-3; tentative D call: TRBD1 (6 bases). CDR1 and CDR2 (germline): ENHRY, SYGVKD. Trimming left V 0 bases short and J 7 bases short, with 18 bases between. CDR3 size: 16 residues. The CDR3 DNA reads as TGTGCCATCAGTGAGTCCCAGGGGATGAGGAGTGGTGGCTACACCTTC. Translated: CAISESQGMRSGGYTF.

This chain links TRBV20-1 with TRBJ2-1; D may be TRBD1 (5 bases). The length of the CDR3 is 10 residues. Germline V gene sequence: CDR1 DFQATT, CDR2 SNEGSKA (reference sequence). V was pared by 6 bases and J by 10 bases, with 10 bases between. CDR3 loop: CSAPRQEQFF. The DNA of the CDR3 is TGCAGTGCGCCTAGACAGGAGCAGTTCTTC.

V usage is TRBV30 and J usage is TRBJ2-2; TRBD1 agrees at 9 bases. The CDR3 sequence is 16 residues long. Germline V lookup: CDR1 GTSNPN, CDR2 SVGIG (reference sequence). V gave up 1 base and J gave up 4 bases; unmatched junction bases: 7. CDR3 DNA sequence: TGTGCCTGGAGTGCAGACAGGGGGTTGGGCACCGGGGAGCTGTTTTTT. This codes for CAWSADRGLGTGELFF.

This chain joins TRBV27 and TRBJ1-1; TRBD1 is a possible D gene (5 bases). The CDR3 runs 16 residues. V shed 6 bases and J shed 2 bases, with 19 bases lying between them. The germline gives CDR1 MNHEY, CDR2 SMNVEV (reference sequence). The chain's CDR3 is CASSKGGGRGNTEAFF. As DNA, the CDR3 is TGTGCCAGCAGCAAAGGCGGGGGAAGGGGAAACACTGAAGCTTTCTTT.

V and J are TRBV9 and TRBJ2-1; 8 bases are a match to TRBD2. The CDR3 consists of 17 residues. The germline V gene has CDR1 SGDLS and CDR2 YYNGEE. V lost 0 bases to trimming and J lost 6 bases; unmatched junction nucleotides: 11. CDR3 residues: CASSVAGSGMVSNEQFF. In DNA, the CDR3 is TGTGCCAGCAGCGTAGCGGGTAGCGGGATGGTAAGCAATGAGCAGTTCTTC.

This clone was counted a few times. Here the CDR3 reads CASSSLAGALNEQFF. Written as DNA, the CDR3 is TGCGCCAGCAGCTCACTAGCGGGGGCCTTAAATGAGCAGTTCTTC. The chain carries TRBV5-1 and TRBJ2-1, with TRBD2 identical over 11 bases. V shed 3 bases, J shed 7 bases, and the junction held 6 bases outside the gene matches. Germline V CDR1 and CDR2: SGHRS, YFSETQ. This CDR3 comprises 15 residues.

V gene TRBV19 combines with J gene TRBJ1-4; 7 positions match TRBD1. Germline V gene sequence: CDR1 LNHDA, CDR2 SQIVND (reference sequence). The CDR3 is made up of 16 amino acids. J was trimmed by 8 bases and V by 7 bases; bases with no gene match: 16. The CDR3 spells CASTTGLGRNWEKLFF. The CDR3 bases are TGTGCCAGTACGACAGGGCTTGGGCGTAATTGGGAAAAACTGTTTTTT.

CDR3 sequence (DNA): TGTGCCATCAGTGAGACAGGGTATGGGGCCTATGGCTACACCTTC. Encoded protein: CAISETGYGAYGYTF. The J gene is TRBJ1-2, the V gene TRBV10-3; a possible D gene is TRBD1 (6 bases). V lost 2 bases, J lost 4 bases, and 14 bases lay in between. CDR3 length equals 15 residues. CDR1 and CDR2 (germline): ENHRY, SYGVKD.